This T cell receptor beta chain comes out of a study of cytomegalovirus exposure and HLA in healthy donors. Study-wide points: Further analysis, carried out later, found HLA-associated TCR beta chains more clonally expanded than equally common other chains. Reports credit the classifier with highly specific, highly sensitive diagnosis of cytomegalovirus status. Common viral pathogens seemed, in a later analysis, to connect with several of the most significant clusters. The later analysis indicated that the majority of CMV-associated TCR beta chains appeared HLA-restricted.

A remark on this clone: Antigen specificity is unknown.

V was clipped by 0 bases and J by 2 bases, with 10 bases between them. Germline V gene data show CDR1 as LNHDA and CDR2 as SQIVND (reference sequence). The CDR3 totals 16 residues. Use of 60 Vbeta and 13 Jbeta primers characterized the PCR. Clones were read by immunoSEQ multiplex PCR, and TCRdb kept only the in-frame ones, dropping some. The table has 150,000 to 200,000 clones, approximately 67% seen once. The sequenced material came from PBMCs. This TCR came from a middle-aged man in good health and CMV-seronegative. The rearrangement uses TRBV19 and TRBJ1-4, with no clear D. The CDR3 loop is CASSIDSFVTNEKLFF. Here the CDR3 DNA reads TGTGCCAGTAGTATAGACAGTTTTGTCACTAATGAAAAACTGTTTTTT.